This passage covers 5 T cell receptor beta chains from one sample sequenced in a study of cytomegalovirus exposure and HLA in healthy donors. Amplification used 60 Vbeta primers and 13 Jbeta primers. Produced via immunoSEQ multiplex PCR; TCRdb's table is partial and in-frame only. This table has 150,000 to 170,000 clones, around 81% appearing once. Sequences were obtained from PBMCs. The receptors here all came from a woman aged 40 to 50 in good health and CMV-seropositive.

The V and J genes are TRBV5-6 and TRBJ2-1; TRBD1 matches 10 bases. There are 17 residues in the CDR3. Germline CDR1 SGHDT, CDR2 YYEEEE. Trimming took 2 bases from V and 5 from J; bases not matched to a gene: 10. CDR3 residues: CASSFRRTGGGHNEQFF. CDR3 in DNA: TGTGCCAGCAGCTTCCGCCGGACAGGGGGGGGTCACAATGAGCAGTTCTTC.

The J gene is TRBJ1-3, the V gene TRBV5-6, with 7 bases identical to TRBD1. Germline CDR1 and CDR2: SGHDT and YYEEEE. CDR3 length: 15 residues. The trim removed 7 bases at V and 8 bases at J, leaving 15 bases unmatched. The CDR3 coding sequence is TGTGCCAGCCGGAAAGGAACAGGGGCTATGCACACCATATATTTT. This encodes CASRKGTGAMHTIYF.

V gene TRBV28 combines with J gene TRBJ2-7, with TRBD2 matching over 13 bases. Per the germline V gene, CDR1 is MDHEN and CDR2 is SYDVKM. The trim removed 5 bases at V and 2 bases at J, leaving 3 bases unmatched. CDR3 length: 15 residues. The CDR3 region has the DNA TGTGCCAGCAGTAAGGGACTAGCGGGACCCTACGAGCAGTACTTC. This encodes CASSKGLAGPYEQYF.

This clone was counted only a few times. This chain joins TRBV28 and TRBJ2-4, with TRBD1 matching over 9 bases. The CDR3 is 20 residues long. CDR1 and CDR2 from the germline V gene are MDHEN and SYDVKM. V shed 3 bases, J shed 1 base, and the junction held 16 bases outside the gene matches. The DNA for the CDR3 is TGTGCCAGCAGTTTTAGGCGGGGACAGGGAGGGGATGGGGCCAAAAACATTCAGTACTTC. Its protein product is CASSFRRGQGGDGAKNIQYF.

The DNA for the CDR3 is TGTGCCAGCAGTGCTAGCGGGAGTATCTACGAGCAGTACTTC. Amino acid sequence: CASSASGSIYEQYF. The chain recombines TRBV6-1 with TRBJ2-7; 10 bases agree with TRBD2. The CDR3 is 14 residues long. V was pared by 4 bases and J by 3 bases, with 3 bases of the junction left unmatched. The V gene's germline CDR1 is MNHNS and CDR2 SASEGT.